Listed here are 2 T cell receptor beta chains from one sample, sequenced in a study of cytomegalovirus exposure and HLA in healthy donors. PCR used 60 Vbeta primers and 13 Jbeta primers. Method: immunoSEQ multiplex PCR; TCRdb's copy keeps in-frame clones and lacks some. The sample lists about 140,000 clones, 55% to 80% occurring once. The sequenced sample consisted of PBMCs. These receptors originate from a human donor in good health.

The CDR3 nucleotides are TGCGCCAGCAGCCAATTGGGAGGCGGGAACCCCTTTACCGGGGAGCTGTTTTTT. Translation: CASSQLGGGNPFTGELFF. The chain combines TRBV4-1 with TRBJ2-2; tentative D call: TRBD2 (6 bases). CDR3 length: 18 amino acids. Germline V lookup: CDR1 MGHRA, CDR2 YSYEKL. V was pared by 2 bases and J by 5 bases, with 21 bases between.

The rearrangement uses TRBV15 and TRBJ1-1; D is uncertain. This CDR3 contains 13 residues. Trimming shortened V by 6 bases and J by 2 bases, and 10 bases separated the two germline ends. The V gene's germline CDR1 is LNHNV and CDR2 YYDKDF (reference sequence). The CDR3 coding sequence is TGTGCCACCAGGATGACTGTAAACACTGAAGCTTTCTTT. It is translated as CATRMTVNTEAFF.